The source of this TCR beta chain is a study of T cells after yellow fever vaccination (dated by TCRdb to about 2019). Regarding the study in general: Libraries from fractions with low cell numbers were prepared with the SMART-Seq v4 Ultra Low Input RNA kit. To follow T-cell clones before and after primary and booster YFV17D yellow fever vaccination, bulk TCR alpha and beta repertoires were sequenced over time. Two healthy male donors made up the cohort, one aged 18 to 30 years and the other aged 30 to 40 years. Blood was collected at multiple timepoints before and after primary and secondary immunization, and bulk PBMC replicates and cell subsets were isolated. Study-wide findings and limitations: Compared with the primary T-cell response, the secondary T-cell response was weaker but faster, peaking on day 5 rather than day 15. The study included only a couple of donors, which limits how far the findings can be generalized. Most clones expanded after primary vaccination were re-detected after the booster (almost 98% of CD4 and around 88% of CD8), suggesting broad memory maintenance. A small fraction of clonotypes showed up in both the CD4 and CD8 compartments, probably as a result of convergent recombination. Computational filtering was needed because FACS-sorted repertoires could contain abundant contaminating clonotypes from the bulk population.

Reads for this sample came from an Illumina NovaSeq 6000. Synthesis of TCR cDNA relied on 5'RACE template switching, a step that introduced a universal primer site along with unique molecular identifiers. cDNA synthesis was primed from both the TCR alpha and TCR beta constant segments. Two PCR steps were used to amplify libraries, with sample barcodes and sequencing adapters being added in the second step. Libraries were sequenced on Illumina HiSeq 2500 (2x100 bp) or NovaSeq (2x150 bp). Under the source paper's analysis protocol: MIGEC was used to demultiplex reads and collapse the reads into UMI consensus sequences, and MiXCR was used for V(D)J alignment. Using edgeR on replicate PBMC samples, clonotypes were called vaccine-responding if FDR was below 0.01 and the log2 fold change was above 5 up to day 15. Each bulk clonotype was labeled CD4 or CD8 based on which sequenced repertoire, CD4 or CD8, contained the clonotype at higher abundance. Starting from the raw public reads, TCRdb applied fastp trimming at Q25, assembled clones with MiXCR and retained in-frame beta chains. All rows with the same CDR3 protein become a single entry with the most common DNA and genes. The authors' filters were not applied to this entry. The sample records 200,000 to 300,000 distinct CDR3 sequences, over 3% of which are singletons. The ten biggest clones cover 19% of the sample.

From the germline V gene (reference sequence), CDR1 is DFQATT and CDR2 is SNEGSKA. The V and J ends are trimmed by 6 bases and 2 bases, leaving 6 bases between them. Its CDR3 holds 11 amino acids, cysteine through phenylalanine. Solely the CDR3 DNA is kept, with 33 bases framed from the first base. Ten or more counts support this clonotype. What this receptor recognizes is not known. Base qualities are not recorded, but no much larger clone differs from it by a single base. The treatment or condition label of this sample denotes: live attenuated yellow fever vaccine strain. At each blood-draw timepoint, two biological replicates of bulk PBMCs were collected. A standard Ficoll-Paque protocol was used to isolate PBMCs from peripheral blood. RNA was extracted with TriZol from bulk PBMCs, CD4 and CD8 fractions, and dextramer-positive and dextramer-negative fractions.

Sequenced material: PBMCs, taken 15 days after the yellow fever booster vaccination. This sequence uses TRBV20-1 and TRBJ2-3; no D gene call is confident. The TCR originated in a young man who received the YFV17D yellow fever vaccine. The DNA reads TGCAGTGCCCCGATCACAGATACGCAGTATTTT. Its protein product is CSAPITDTQYF.